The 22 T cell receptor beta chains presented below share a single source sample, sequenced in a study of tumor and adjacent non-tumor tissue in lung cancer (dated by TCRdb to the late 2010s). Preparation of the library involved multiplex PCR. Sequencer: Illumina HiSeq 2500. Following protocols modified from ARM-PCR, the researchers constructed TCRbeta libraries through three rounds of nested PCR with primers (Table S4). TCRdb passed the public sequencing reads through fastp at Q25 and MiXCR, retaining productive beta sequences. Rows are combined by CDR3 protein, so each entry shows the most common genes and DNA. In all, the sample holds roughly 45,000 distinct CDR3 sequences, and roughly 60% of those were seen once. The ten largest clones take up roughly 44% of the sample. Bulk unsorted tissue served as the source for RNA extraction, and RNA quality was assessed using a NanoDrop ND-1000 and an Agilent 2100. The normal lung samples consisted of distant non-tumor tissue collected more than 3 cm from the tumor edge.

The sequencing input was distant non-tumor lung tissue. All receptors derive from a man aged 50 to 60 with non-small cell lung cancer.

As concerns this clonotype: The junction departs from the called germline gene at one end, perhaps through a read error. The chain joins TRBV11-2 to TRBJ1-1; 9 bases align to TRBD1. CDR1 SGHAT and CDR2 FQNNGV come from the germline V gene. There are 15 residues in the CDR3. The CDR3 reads CASSIGGTGNTKAFF. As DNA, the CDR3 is TGTGCCAGCAGCATAGGGGGGACAGGGAACACTAAAGCTTTCTTT.

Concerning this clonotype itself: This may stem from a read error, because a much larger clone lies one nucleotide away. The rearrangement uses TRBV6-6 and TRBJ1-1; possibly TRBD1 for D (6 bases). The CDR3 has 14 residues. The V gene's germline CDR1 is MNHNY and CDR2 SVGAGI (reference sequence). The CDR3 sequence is CASSYGQPNTEALF. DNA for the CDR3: TGTGCCAGCAGTTACGGACAGCCGAACACTGAAGCTCTCTTT.

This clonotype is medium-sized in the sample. The CDR3 loop is CSVEMSGSSYNEQFF. CDR3 nucleotide sequence: TGCAGCGTTGAAATGTCCGGGAGCTCCTACAATGAGCAGTTCTTC. V gene TRBV29-1 combines with J gene TRBJ2-1; D perhaps matches TRBD2 (6 bases). The CDR3 has 15 residues. The germline V gene encodes CDR1 SQVTM and CDR2 ANQGSEA. The V and J ends lost 2 bases and 0 bases respectively, with 11 bases between them.

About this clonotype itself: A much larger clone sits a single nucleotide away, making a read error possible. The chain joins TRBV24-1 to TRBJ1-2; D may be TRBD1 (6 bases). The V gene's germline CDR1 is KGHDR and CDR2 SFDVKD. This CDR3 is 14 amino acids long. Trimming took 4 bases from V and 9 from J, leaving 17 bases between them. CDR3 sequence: CATSDPTGNHCYTF. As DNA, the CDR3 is TGTGCCACCAGTGACCCTACAGGGAACCATTGCTACACCTTC.

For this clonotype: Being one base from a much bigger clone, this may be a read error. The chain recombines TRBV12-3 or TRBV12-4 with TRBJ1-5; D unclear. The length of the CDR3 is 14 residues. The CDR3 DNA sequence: TGTGCCAGCAGTACTCGCGGGGTAGGGCAGCCCCACCATTTT. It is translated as CASSTRGVGQPHHF.

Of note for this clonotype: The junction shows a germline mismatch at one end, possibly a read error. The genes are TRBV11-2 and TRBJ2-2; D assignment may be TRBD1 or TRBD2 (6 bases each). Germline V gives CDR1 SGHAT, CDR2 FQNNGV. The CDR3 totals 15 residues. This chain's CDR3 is CASRSLRGPPGERFF. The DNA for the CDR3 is TGTGCCAGCAGATCACTTCGGGGGCCGCCCGGGGAGCGGTTTTTT.

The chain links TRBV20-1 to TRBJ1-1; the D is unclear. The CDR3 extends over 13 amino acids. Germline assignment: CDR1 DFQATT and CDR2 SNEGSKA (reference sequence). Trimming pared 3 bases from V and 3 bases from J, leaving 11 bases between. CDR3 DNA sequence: TGCAGTGCTAGGGCCCATTCAGACACTGAAGCTTTCTTT. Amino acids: CSARAHSDTEAFF.

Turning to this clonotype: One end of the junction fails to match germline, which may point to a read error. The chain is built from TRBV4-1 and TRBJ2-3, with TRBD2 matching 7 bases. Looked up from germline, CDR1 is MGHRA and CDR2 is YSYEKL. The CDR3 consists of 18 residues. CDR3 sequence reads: CVSSQPAGLTGVSDTQYF. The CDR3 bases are TGCGTCAGCAGCCAACCTGCGGGACTAACGGGAGTTTCAGATACGCAGTATTTT.

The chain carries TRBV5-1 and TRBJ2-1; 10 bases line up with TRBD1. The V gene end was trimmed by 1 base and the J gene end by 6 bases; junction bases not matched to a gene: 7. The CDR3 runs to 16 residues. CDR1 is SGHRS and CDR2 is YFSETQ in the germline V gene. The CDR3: CASSLSGQGRGNEQFF. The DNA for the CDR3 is TGCGCCAGCAGCTTGTCGGGACAGGGGAGAGGCAATGAGCAGTTCTTC.

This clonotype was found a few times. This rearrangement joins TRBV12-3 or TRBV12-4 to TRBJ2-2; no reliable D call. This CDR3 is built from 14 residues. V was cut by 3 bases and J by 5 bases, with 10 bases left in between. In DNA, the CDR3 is TGTGCCAGCAGTTTTCAAAGTGCAACCGGGGAGCTGTTTTTT. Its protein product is CASSFQSATGELFF.

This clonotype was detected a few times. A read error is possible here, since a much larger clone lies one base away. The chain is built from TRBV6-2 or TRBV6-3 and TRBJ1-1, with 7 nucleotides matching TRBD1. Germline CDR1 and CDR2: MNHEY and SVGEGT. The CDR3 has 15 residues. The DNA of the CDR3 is TGTGCCAGCAGTTACCGGGTAGACAGGGACACTGAAGCTCTCTTT. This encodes CASSYRVDRDTEALF.

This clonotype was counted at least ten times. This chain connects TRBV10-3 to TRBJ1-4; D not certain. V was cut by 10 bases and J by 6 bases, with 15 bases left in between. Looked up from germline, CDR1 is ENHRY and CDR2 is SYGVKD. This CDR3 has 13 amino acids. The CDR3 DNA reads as TGTGCCACCTCCTCCGGGTCCGATGAAAAACTGTTTTTT. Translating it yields CATSSGSDEKLFF.

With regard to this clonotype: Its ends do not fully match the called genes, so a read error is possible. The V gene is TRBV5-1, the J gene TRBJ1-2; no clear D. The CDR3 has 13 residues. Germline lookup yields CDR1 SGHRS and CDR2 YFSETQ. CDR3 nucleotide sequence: TGCGCCAGCAGCTTGGAGACCGGCGGTGGCCACACCTTC. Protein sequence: CASSLETGGGHTF. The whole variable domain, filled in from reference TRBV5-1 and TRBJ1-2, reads KAGVTQTPRYLIKTRGQQVTLSCSPISGHRSVSWYQQTPGQGLQFLFEYFSETQRNKGNFPGRFSGRQFSNSRSEMNVSTLELGDSALYLCASSLETGGGHTFGSGTRLTVV.

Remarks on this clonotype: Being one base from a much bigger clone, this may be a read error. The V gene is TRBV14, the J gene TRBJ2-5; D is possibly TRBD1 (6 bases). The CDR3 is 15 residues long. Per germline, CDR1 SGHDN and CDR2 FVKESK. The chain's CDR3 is CGSSLFRGLQETQYF. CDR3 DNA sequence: TGTGGCAGCAGCCTGTTCAGGGGCCTTCAAGAGACCCAGTACTTC.

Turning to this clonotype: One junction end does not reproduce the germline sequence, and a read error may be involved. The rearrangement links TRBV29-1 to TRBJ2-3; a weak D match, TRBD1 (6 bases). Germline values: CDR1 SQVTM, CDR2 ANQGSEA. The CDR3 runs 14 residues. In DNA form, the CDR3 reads TGCAGCGTCCTTAGCTGGGGACACACAGATACGCAGTACTTT. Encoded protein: CSVLSWGHTDTQYF.

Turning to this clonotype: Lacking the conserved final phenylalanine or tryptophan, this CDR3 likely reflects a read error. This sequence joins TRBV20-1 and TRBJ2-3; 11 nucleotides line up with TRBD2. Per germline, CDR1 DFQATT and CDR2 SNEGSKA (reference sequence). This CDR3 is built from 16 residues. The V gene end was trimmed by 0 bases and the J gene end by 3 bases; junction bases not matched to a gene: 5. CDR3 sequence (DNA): TGCAGTGCTAGAGATCCGACTAGCGGGGCGACAGATACGCAGTATTAT. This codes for CSARDPTSGATDTQYY.

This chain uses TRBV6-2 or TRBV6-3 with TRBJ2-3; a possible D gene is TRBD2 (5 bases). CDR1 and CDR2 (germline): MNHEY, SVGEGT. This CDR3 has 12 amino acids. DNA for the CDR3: TGTGCAAGTAGCGTGAGTGAGGATACGCAGTATTTT. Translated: CASSVSEDTQYF.

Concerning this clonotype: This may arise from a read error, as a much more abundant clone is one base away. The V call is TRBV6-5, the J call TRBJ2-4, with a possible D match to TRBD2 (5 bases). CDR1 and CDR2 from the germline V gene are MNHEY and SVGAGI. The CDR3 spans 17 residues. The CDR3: CASSYSIVDLAKNIQHF. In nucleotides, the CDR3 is TGTGCCAGCAGTTACTCGATCGTAGACCTAGCCAAAAACATTCAGCACTTC.

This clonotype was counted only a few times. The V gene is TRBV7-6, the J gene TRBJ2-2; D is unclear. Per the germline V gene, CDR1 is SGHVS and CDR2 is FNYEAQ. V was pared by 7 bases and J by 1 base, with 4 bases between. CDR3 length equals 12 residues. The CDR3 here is CASTWNTGELFF. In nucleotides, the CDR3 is TGTGCCAGCACCTGGAACACCGGGGAGCTGTTTTTT.

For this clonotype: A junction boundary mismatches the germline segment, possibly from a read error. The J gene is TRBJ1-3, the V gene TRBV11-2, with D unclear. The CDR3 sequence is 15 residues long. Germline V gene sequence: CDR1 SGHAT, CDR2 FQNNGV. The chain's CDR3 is CTSSLDFVAGNTIYF. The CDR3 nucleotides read TGTACCAGCAGCTTAGATTTCGTTGCAGGAAACACCATATATTTT. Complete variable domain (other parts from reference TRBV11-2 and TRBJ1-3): EAGVAQSPRYKIIEKRQSVAFWCNPISGHATLYWYQQILGQGPKLLIQFQNNGVVDDSQLPKDRFSAERLKGVDSTLKIQPAKLEDSAVYLCTSSLDFVAGNTIYFGEGSWLTVV.

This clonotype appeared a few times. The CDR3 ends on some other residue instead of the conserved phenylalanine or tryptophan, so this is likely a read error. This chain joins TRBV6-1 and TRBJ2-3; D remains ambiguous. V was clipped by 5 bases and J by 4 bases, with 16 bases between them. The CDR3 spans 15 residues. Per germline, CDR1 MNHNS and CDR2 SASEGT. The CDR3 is CASSMDPLPPDTQYS. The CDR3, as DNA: TGTGCCAGCAGTATGGACCCCCTTCCTCCAGATACGCAGTATTCT.

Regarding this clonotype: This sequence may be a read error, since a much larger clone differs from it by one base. The CDR3 DNA follows: TGTGCCAGCAGTGAACTAGCGGGGGGCCGGTATACGCAGTATTTT. Protein: CASSELAGGRYTQYF. This chain joins TRBV6-1 and TRBJ2-3; 11 positions match TRBD2. From germline, CDR1 is MNHNS and CDR2 SASEGT. V lost 2 bases and J lost 7; bases outside the gene matches: 5. The CDR3 loop spans 15 amino acids.